Detailed here is one T cell receptor beta chain. Its specificity is unknown. These data are taken from a study of cytomegalovirus exposure and HLA in healthy donors. General study points: With later analysis, a missense DCLRE1C variant became linked to TCR beta V- and J-gene trimming. Listed as cytomegalovirus-associated were 170 or so TCR beta chains. Reportedly, a later analysis found an Asian-associated ancestry cluster had fewer N-insertions than the roughly 700-donor mean.

Researchers ran the PCR with 60 Vbeta and 13 Jbeta primers. The protocol was immunoSEQ multiplex PCR, while the TCRdb copy is restricted to in-frame clones and leaves out a portion. The data show roughly 290,000 clones, over 70% seen once. Trimming took off 0 bases at V and 2 bases at J, with 15 bases between the two ends. This CDR3 has 16 residues. From germline, CDR1 is SGHNT and CDR2 YYREEE (reference sequence). The receptor comes from a girl aged 2 to 10 in good health and CMV-seronegative. The sequencing input was PBMCs. This chain joins TRBV5-4 and TRBJ2-7; D uncertain. For the CDR3, the DNA is TGTGCCAGCAGCTTGGAATTCGGAGTACCGACCTACGAGCAGTACTTC. It is translated as CASSLEFGVPTYEQYF.